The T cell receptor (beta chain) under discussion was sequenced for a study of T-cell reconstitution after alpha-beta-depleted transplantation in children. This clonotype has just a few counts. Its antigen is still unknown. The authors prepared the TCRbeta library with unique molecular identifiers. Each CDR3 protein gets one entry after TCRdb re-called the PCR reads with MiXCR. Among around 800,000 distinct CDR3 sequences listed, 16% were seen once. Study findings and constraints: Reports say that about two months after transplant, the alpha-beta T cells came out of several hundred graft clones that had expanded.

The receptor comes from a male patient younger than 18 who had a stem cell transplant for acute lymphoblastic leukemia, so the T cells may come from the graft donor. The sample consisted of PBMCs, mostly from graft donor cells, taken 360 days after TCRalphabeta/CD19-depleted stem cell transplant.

In DNA form, the CDR3 reads TGTGCCAGCTCACCACCAAGGGGGTCCATGAACACTGAAGCTTTCTTT. Encoded protein: CASSPPRGSMNTEAFF. This sequence joins TRBV18 and TRBJ1-1, with D perhaps TRBD1 (6 bases). V was clipped by 0 bases and J by 0 bases, with 11 bases between them. The CDR3 length is 16 residues. Germline loops: CDR1 KGHSH, CDR2 LQKENI. The full variable domain, with the rest looked up from reference TRBV18 and TRBJ1-1, is NAGVMQNPRHLVRRRGQEARLRCSPMKGHSHVYWYRQLPEEGLKFMVYLQKENIIDESGMPKERFSAEFPKEGPSILRIQQVVRGDSAAYFCASSPPRGSMNTEAFFGQGTRLTVV.